Listed below are T cell receptor beta chains from one sample, sequenced in a study of CD8 T cells in ankylosing spondylitis. Via MiXCR, TCRdb re-called the 5' RACE reads, giving one row per CDR3 protein. This repertoire shows 250,000 to 400,000 distinct CDR3 sequences, about 9.9% found once; its top ten account for roughly a tenth. The sample consisted of blood, either unsorted or a sorted T cell fraction (not recorded which). The source of these receptors is a female donor with ankylosing spondylitis or in good health (not recorded which). CDR3s include the opening cysteine and the closing phenylalanine or tryptophan. Each record gives: J gene, D gene, V gene, clone size, CDR3 DNA, CDR3 protein. D genes are given only for firm matches. A clone size is listed for some rows: how often the clone was seen (once, few, many), or a class if it is expanded.

J: TRBJ1-6; D: TRBD1; V: TRBV12-3/TRBV12-4; size: many; DNA: TGTGCCAGCAGTTTGCTCTACAGGGGGCAAACCTTAGGGTCCTATAATTCACCCCTCCACTTT; CDR3: CASSLLYRGQTLGSYNSPLHF
J: TRBJ1-1; D: -; V: TRBV7-9; size: -; DNA: TGTGCCAGCAGCTTCAGACGGGGGGCGCAGGACACTGAAGCTTTCTTT; CDR3: CASSFRRGAQDTEAFF
J: TRBJ2-7; D: TRBD2; V: TRBV11-2; size: many; DNA: TGTGCCAGCAGCCCCAATCCCGGGACTAGCGTTTACTTC; CDR3: CASSPNPGTSVYF
J: TRBJ2-3; D: TRBD1; V: TRBV19; size: -; DNA: TGTGCCTGTTCCCTTGGACAGGGCAACCCAGATACGCAGTATTTT; CDR3: CACSLGQGNPDTQYF
J: TRBJ1-5; D: TRBD1; V: TRBV18; size: -; DNA: TGTGCCAGCTCAGGACAGGGGGAAATTCAGCCCCAGCATTTT; CDR3: CASSGQGEIQPQHF
J: TRBJ1-1; D: -; V: TRBV12-3/TRBV12-4; size: many; DNA: TGTGCCAGCAGTTTATCTGTCAGGCAACGAGCTTTCTTT; CDR3: CASSLSVRQRAFF
J: TRBJ2-5; D: TRBD1; V: TRBV7-9; size: once; DNA: TGTGCCAGCAGCGCGGACAGGTGGCAAGAGACCCAGAACTTC; CDR3: CASSADRWQETQNF
J: TRBJ2-1; D: TRBD2; V: TRBV7-3; size: many; DNA: TGTGCCAGCAGCCGTTCGGGGGGTCCTAATGAGCAGTTCTTC; CDR3: CASSRSGGPNEQFF
J: TRBJ2-5; D: TRBD2; V: TRBV29-1; size: many; DNA: TGCAGCGTAGGGACTAGCCAACAGACCCAGTACTTC; CDR3: CSVGTSQQTQYF
J: TRBJ2-5; D: -; V: TRBV6-5; size: many; DNA: TGTGCCAGCAGTTTTTGGCTAGCGTACCAAGAGACCCAGTACTTC; CDR3: CASSFWLAYQETQYF
J: TRBJ1-1; D: -; V: TRBV15; size: many; DNA: TGTGCCACCAGCAGAGATCCCCAGATGAACACTGAAGCTTTCTTT; CDR3: CATSRDPQMNTEAFF
J: TRBJ2-7; D: -; V: TRBV5-1; size: -; DNA: TGCGCCAGCAGCTTGGAAGGGTTTCGCGAGCAGTACTTC; CDR3: CASSLEGFREQYF
J: TRBJ1-1; D: -; V: TRBV20-1; size: many; DNA: TGCAGTGCCCGACGCTCAAGCACTGAAGCTTTCTTT; CDR3: CSARRSSTEAFF
J: TRBJ2-1; D: TRBD2; V: TRBV7-2; size: few; DNA: TGTGCCAGCAGCTTTGGGGGGACTAGATCGTACAATGAGCAGTTCTTC; CDR3: CASSFGGTRSYNEQFF
J: TRBJ1-1; D: TRBD1; V: TRBV12-3/TRBV12-4; size: -; DNA: TGTGCCAGCACCTCGACAGGGAGGAACACTGAAGCTTTCTTT; CDR3: CASTSTGRNTEAFF
J: TRBJ2-1; D: -; V: TRBV20-1; size: few; DNA: TGCAGTGCTAGGGGGACGGGCGCTACCTACAATGAGCAGTTCTTC; CDR3: CSARGTGATYNEQFF
J: TRBJ2-3; D: -; V: TRBV7-2; size: few; DNA: TGTGCCAGCAGAACTGCTAGCACAGATACGCAGTATTTT; CDR3: CASRTASTDTQYF
J: TRBJ1-6; D: -; V: TRBV12-3/TRBV12-4; size: few; DNA: TGTGCCAGCAGTTCTAGGGGGGATGCGTATAATTCACCCCTCCACTTT; CDR3: CASSSRGDAYNSPLHF
J: TRBJ1-1; D: TRBD1; V: TRBV7-9; size: few; DNA: TGTGCCAGCTCCGGAGGCAGGGGGAGAACTGAAGCTTTCTTT; CDR3: CASSGGRGRTEAFF
J: TRBJ2-7; D: TRBD1; V: TRBV3-1; size: many; DNA: TGTGCCAGCAGCCACAGGGGGCGGCTCTACGAGCAGTACTTC; CDR3: CASSHRGRLYEQYF
J: TRBJ2-5; D: -; V: TRBV5-5; size: few; DNA: TGTGCCAGCAGCTTTCAGACAGGGAGGGGGCAAGAGACCCAGTACTTC; CDR3: CASSFQTGRGQETQYF
J: TRBJ2-1; D: -; V: TRBV5-1; size: many; DNA: TGCGCCAGCAGCTACATGGACAGTTACAATGAGCAGTTCTTC; CDR3: CASSYMDSYNEQFF
J: TRBJ2-2; D: TRBD1; V: TRBV18; size: -; DNA: TGTGCCAGCTCGTATACGGGACAGACCTTTTACGCGAACACCGGGGAGCTGTTTTTT; CDR3: CASSYTGQTFYANTGELFF
J: TRBJ2-7; D: -; V: TRBV20-1; size: many; DNA: TGCAGTGCCCCTGGCGAAGGGCGACCCTACGAGCAGTACTTC; CDR3: CSAPGEGRPYEQYF
J: TRBJ2-1; D: -; V: TRBV2; size: many; DNA: TGTGCCAGCAGGGCTCGGATCGGGTCCGATGAGCAGTTCTTC; CDR3: CASRARIGSDEQFF
J: TRBJ2-2; D: TRBD2; V: TRBV12-3/TRBV12-4; size: -; DNA: TGTGCCAGCAGTTCCCGGGGGGGTCCCGGGGAGCTGTTTTTT; CDR3: CASSSRGGPGELFF
J: TRBJ2-2; D: -; V: TRBV30; size: -; DNA: TGTGCCTGGTCCTCTGTCGAGGAGCTGTTTTTT; CDR3: CAWSSVEELFF
J: TRBJ2-1; D: -; V: TRBV5-1; size: -; DNA: TGCGCCAGCAGCTTAGCTAGCGCGAGCTCCTACAATGAGCAGTTCTTC; CDR3: CASSLASASSYNEQFF
J: TRBJ2-2; D: -; V: TRBV24-1; size: many; DNA: TGTGCCACCAGTGATTTGCCGACGGACAGAACTAACACCGGGGAGCTGTTTTTT; CDR3: CATSDLPTDRTNTGELFF
J: TRBJ2-7; D: TRBD2; V: TRBV5-5; size: many; DNA: TGTGCCAGCAGCTCCGTAGCGGGAGGGTACTACGAGCAGTACTTC; CDR3: CASSSVAGGYYEQYF
J: TRBJ1-1; D: TRBD1; V: TRBV7-3; size: few; DNA: TGTGCCAGCAGTTCGACAGGGGTGGGCACTGAAGCTTTCTTT; CDR3: CASSSTGVGTEAFF
J: TRBJ2-1; D: TRBD2; V: TRBV20-1; size: few; DNA: TGCAGTGCTAGAGTACTAGCGGGGTGGGGGGAGCAGTTCTTC; CDR3: CSARVLAGWGEQFF
J: TRBJ1-5; D: -; V: TRBV12-3/TRBV12-4; size: many; DNA: TGTGCCAGCAGTTCCCACACGGATCAGCCCCAGCATTTT; CDR3: CASSSHTDQPQHF
J: TRBJ2-1; D: -; V: TRBV6-2/TRBV6-3; size: -; DNA: TGTGCCAGCAGACCCCTCGGGCGCCGAGCGGTTGAGCAGTTCTTC; CDR3: CASRPLGRRAVEQFF
J: TRBJ1-2; D: -; V: TRBV12-3/TRBV12-4; size: -; DNA: TGTGCCAGCAGTTTCTATTCAGGGAAAGATGGCTACACCTTC; CDR3: CASSFYSGKDGYTF
J: TRBJ1-2; D: -; V: TRBV5-5; size: many; DNA: TGTGCCAGCAGCTTGGCTCGAATTGGACAGAACTATGGCTACACCTTC; CDR3: CASSLARIGQNYGYTF
J: TRBJ1-2; D: -; V: TRBV27; size: -; DNA: TGTGCCAGCAGTTTATCCAGTCGACTAAGCTCCTATGGCTACACCTTC; CDR3: CASSLSSRLSSYGYTF
J: TRBJ2-7; D: -; V: TRBV10-3; size: many; DNA: TGTGCCATCAGTGATGATTCAGACGAGCAGTACTTC; CDR3: CAISDDSDEQYF
J: TRBJ1-1; D: TRBD1; V: TRBV6-1; size: many; DNA: TGTGCCACATGGACAGGGGGCACGAACACTGAAGCTTTCTTT; CDR3: CATWTGGTNTEAFF
J: TRBJ2-3; D: TRBD2; V: TRBV5-1; size: -; DNA: TGCGCCAGCAGCTCTCCCGGGACTAGTCAAGATACGCAGTATTTT; CDR3: CASSSPGTSQDTQYF
J: TRBJ2-5; D: TRBD1; V: TRBV7-2; size: many; DNA: TGTGCCAGCAGCTTAACAGGGGGCCAAGAGACCCAGTACTTC; CDR3: CASSLTGGQETQYF
J: TRBJ1-1; D: -; V: TRBV30; size: -; DNA: TGTGCCTGGAACAATAGGGGGAACACTGAAGCTTTCTTT; CDR3: CAWNNRGNTEAFF
J: TRBJ1-5; D: -; V: TRBV2; size: -; DNA: TGTGCCAGCAGTGGAGGGGGGCGCGAGAATCAGCCCCAGCATTTT; CDR3: CASSGGGRENQPQHF
J: TRBJ2-1; D: TRBD2; V: TRBV20-1; size: many; DNA: TGCAGTGCTAATCGGCTAGCGGGAGGGCTTGAGCAGTTCTTC; CDR3: CSANRLAGGLEQFF